This T cell receptor (beta chain) was profiled in a study of T cell responses to AZD1222 COVID-19 vaccine. In regard to this clone: Its antigen is as yet unknown.

Study-wide results and caveats: The donors showed a predominance of white British ancestry and of females, with possible underestimation of clonal diversity. At study baseline, merely roughly 6 AZD1222 recipients were seropositive. In the spike-specific TCR repertoire, nearly half reportedly target unmutated variant regions. Across spike, vaccine-associated CD4 TCRs were found, dominant at 160-218 and 743-854.

Only in-frame clones appear in the TCRdb table, and some are missing; sequencing was by immunoSEQ multiplex PCR. The sample has about 64,000 clones; over 70% are singletons. The V and J ends lost 3 bases and 8 bases, in that order; junction bases with no gene match: 7. CDR3 length equals 15 residues. Germline V gene data show CDR1 as MNHEY and CDR2 as SMNVEV (reference sequence). The J gene is TRBJ2-1, the V gene TRBV27; TRBD1 aligns across 10 bases. The clonotype was recovered from an adult who received the AZD1222 COVID-19 vaccine. This specimen consisted of peripheral blood, obtained 28 days after the second AZD1222 dose. CDR3 protein: CASSFWDRGSDEQFF. Written as DNA, the CDR3 is TGTGCCAGCAGTTTCTGGGACAGGGGTTCGGATGAGCAGTTCTTC.